These 6 T cell receptor beta chains were sequenced from one sample in a study of blood T cells in healthy people across ages (dated by TCRdb to between 2014 and 2016). Receptor libraries were prepared by 5' RACE. Sequencing was performed on an Illumina HiSeq 2500. A second about 7 to 12 cycle PCR used a sample-barcoded 5' primer and a J-beta primer mix. TCRdb reprocessing: public reads trimmed at Q25 with fastp, clones called with MiXCR, in-frame beta chains kept. Rows with one shared CDR3 protein collapse into an entry with the most common genes and DNA. This sample has fewer than 1,000,000 distinct CDR3 sequences in its table, and more than 40% of those were observed once. The top ten clones comprise around 21% of the sample. Sequenced sample: blood. These receptor sequences come from a man aged 55 to 70 in good health.

This clonotype was seen at least ten times. A much larger clone sits a single nucleotide away, making a read error possible. This sequence joins TRBV7-2 and TRBJ2-7; D may correspond to TRBD1 or TRBD2 (6 bases each). Deletions cut 6 bases from V and 6 bases from J, with 18 bases between. CDR3 length equals 14 residues. Looked up from germline, CDR1 is SGHTA and CDR2 is FQGNSA. CDR3 amino acids: CASSEGGNLLEQYF. Written as DNA, the CDR3 is TGTGCCAGCAGTGAGGGGGGAAATCTCCTCGAGCAGTACTTC.

The chain couples TRBV25-1 to TRBJ2-1; TRBD2 is a possible D gene (6 bases). V was cut by 4 bases and J by 5 bases, with 18 bases left in between. Looked up from germline, CDR1 is MGHDK and CDR2 is SYGVNS. The CDR3 runs 16 residues. The CDR3 is CASSGHGGGGNNEQFF. The CDR3 DNA follows: TGTGCCAGCAGTGGACACGGGGGTGGCGGAAACAATGAGCAGTTCTTC.

This clonotype showed up many times. The chain recombines TRBV7-2 with TRBJ2-3; D perhaps matches TRBD2 (5 bases). Between the trimmed V and J ends, which lost 2 bases and 0 bases, there was a span of 9 bases. Germline CDR1 SGHTA, CDR2 FQGNSA. This CDR3 is built from 15 residues. Written as DNA, the CDR3 is TGTGCCAGCAGCTTAAACGGGGTCAGCACAGATACGCAGTATTTT. Its protein product is CASSLNGVSTDTQYF.

This clonotype was counted a few times. This chain connects TRBV5-5 to TRBJ2-3, with 10 bases that match TRBD2. CDR3 length: 15 amino acids. CDR1 SGHKS and CDR2 YYEKEE come from the germline V gene (reference sequence). The ends lost 3 bases at V and 2 bases at J; junction bases unmatched: 3. The CDR3 here is CASSSGLADTDTQYF. The CDR3, as DNA: TGTGCCAGCAGCTCAGGACTAGCGGACACAGATACGCAGTATTTT.

This rearrangement joins TRBV6-5 to TRBJ1-1, with D perhaps matching TRBD1 (5 bases). The CDR3 has 15 residues. V gave up 0 bases and J gave up 1 base, with 9 bases separating them. CDR1 and CDR2 (germline): MNHEY, SVGAGI. The CDR3 DNA reads TGTGCCAGCAGTTACTCAGGGACGGCGAACACTGAAGCTTTCTTT. This sequence encodes CASSYSGTANTEAFF.

This clonotype was counted a single time. This chain uses TRBV27 with TRBJ2-7, with TRBD1 matching 8 bases. CDR3 length: 15 residues. CDR1 is MNHEY, CDR2 SMNVEV, per germline (reference sequence). J was trimmed by 7 bases and V by 3 bases; bases with no gene match: 11. This CDR3 reads CASSFSHAGGNEQYF. The CDR3 nucleotides read TGTGCCAGCAGTTTCAGCCACGCAGGGGGCAATGAGCAGTACTTC.